The T cell receptor (beta chain) under discussion was sequenced for a study of sequential checkpoint blockade in melanoma. Study overall: After both sequences, patients received maintenance nivolumab. Matched biopsies came pretreatment and at week 13 for 20 to 25 patients.

TCRdb's copy holds only in-frame clones and misses some; the assay was immunoSEQ multiplex PCR. The data hold just over 20,000 clones, with roughly 27% observed a single time. Study-level findings and limits: About 30 times likelier clinical benefit followed increased tumor T-cell fraction and clonality.

This clone was detected only a few times. What it recognizes is unknown. Noted treatment: randomized to nivolumab then ipilimumab (arm A) or the reverse (arm B). This TCR came from a human donor with melanoma. This specimen consisted of tumor tissue (inferred from file names), obtained from a patient given nivolumab and ipilimumab in sequence.

Here the CDR3 DNA reads TGTGCCAGCAGCACGGGACAGGCCCCAGATACGCAGTATTTT. This sequence encodes CASSTGQAPDTQYF. This chain uses TRBV11-3 with TRBJ2-3; 8 nucleotides match TRBD1. V dropped 5 bases and J dropped 4; count of bases not matched to a gene: 5. CDR3 size: 14 residues. Germline V gene sequence: CDR1 SGHNT, CDR2 YENEEA.